This T cell receptor beta chain derives from a study of blood T cells in healthy people across ages. Turning to the study itself: About one barcoded beta molecule was captured per two T cells (by template switching).

This clonotype was picked up a small number of times. Its antigen is undetermined. The CDR3 totals 14 residues. Germline assignment: CDR1 SGHTA and CDR2 FQGNSA. The V and J ends lost 2 bases and 7 bases, in that order; junction bases with no gene match: 5. Study results and caveats: Both higher diversity and more naive CD4+ cells marked long-lived donors when set against aged donors. PBMC samples, being unsorted, prevented any conclusive comparison of naive and antigen-experienced cells.

It was with a sample-barcoded 5' primer and a J-beta primer mix that a second PCR of roughly 7 to 12 cycles was run. Each CDR3 protein gets one entry after TCRdb re-called the 5' RACE reads with MiXCR. The data hold about 1.4 million distinct CDR3 sequences, with almost 60% observed a single time. The V gene is TRBV7-2, the J gene TRBJ2-1; 7 bases agree with TRBD2. Specimen: blood. The TCR originated in a young man in good health. The CDR3 sequence: CASSLFGRGNEQFF. In nucleotides, the CDR3 is TGTGCCAGCAGCTTATTCGGGCGGGGGAATGAGCAGTTCTTC. The full variable domain, with the rest looked up from reference TRBV7-2 and TRBJ2-1, is GAGVSQSPSNKVTEKGKDVELRCDPISGHTALYWYRQSLGQGLEFLIYFQGNSAPDKSGLPSDRFSAERTGGSVSTLTIQRTQQEDSAVYLCASSLFGRGNEQFFGPGTRLTVL.